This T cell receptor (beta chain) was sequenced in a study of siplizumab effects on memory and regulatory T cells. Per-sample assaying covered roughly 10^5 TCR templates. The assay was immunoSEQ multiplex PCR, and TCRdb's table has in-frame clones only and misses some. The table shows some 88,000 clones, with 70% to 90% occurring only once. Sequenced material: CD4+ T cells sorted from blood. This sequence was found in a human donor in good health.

In DNA, the CDR3 is TGTGCCAGCAGCCTGGTCGGGGGTGCCTACGAGCAGTACTTC. Amino acids: CASSLVGGAYEQYF. This sequence joins TRBV5-5 and TRBJ2-7, with D perhaps matching TRBD2 (6 bases). This CDR3 comprises 14 residues. In germline, CDR1 is SGHKS, CDR2 YYEKEE (reference sequence). With 4 bases removed from V and 2 bases from J, the gap between germline ends came to 13 bases. Full variable domain (remainder filled in from reference TRBV5-5 and TRBJ2-7): DAGVTQSPTHLIKTRGQQVTLRCSPISGHKSVSWYQQVLGQGPQFIFQYYEKEERGRGNFPDRFSARQFPNYSSELNVNALLLGDSALYLCASSLVGGAYEQYFGPGTRLTVT.